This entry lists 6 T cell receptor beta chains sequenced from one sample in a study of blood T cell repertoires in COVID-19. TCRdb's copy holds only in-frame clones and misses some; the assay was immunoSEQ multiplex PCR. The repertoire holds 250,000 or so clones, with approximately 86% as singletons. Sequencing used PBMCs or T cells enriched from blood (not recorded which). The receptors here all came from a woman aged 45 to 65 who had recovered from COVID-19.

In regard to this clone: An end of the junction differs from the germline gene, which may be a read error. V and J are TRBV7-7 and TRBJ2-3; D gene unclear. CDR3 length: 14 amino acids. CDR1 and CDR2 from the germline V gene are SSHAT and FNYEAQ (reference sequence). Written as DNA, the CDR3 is TGTGCTAGCAGCTTAGAAGTACGGTCGGATACGCAGTATTTT. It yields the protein CASSLEVRSDTQYF.

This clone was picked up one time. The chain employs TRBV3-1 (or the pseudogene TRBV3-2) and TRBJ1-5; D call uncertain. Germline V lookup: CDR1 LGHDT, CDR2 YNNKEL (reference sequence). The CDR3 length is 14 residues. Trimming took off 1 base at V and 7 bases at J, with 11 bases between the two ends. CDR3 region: CASSQGFGNQPQHF. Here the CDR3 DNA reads TGTGCCAGCAGCCAAGGTTTCGGGAACCAGCCCCAGCATTTT.

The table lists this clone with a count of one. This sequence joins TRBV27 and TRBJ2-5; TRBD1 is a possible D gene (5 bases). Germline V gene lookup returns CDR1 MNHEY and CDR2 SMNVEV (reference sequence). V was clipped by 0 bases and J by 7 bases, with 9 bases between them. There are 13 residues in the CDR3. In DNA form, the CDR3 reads TGTGCCAGCAGTTTATCATACCAGGGGACCCAGTACTTC. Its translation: CASSLSYQGTQYF.

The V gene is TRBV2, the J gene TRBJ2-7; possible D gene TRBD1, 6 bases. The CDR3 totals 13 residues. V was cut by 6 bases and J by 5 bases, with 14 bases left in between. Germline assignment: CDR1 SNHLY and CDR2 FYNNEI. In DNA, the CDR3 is TGTGCCAGCAGACAGGGCCCTAGGAACGAGCAGTACTTC. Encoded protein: CASRQGPRNEQYF.

The CDR3 loop is CATSDATSAQETQYF. CDR3 DNA sequence: TGTGCCACCAGTGATGCGACTAGCGCCCAAGAGACCCAGTACTTC. The chain combines TRBV24-1 with TRBJ2-5, with 8 bases lining up with TRBD2. This CDR3 comprises 15 residues. Looked up from germline, CDR1 is KGHDR and CDR2 is SFDVKD. V was clipped by 3 bases and J by 1 base; unmatched bases: 3.

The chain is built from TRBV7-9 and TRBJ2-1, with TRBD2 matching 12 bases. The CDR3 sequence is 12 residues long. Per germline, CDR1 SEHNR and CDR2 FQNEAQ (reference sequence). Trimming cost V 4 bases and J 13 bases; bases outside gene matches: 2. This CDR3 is CASSSTSGSQFF. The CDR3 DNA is TGTGCCAGCAGCTCGACTAGCGGGAGCCAGTTCTTC.